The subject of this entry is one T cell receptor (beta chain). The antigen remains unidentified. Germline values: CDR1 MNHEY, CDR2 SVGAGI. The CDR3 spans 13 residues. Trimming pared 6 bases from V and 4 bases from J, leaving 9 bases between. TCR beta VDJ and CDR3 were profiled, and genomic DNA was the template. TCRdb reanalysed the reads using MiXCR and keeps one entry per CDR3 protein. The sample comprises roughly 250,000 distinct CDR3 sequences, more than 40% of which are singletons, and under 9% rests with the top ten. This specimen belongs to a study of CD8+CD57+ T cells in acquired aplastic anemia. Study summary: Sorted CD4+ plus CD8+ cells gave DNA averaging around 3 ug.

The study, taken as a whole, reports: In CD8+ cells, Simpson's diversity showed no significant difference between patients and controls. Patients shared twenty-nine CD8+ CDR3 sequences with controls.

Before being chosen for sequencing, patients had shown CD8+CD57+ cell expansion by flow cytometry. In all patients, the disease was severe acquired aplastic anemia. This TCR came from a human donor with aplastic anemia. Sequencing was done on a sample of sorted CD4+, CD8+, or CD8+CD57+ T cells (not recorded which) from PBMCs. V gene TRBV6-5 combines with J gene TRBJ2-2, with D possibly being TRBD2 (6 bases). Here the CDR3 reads CASRRDFTGELFF. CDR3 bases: TGTGCCAGCAGGAGGGACTTCACCGGGGAGCTGTTTTTT.